The T cell receptor beta chain described here comes from a study of beta chain features in type 1 diabetes. Overall study: All samples yielded some 100,000,000 examined sorted cells.

Sorted CD4+ subsets: naive, central memory, regulatory, stem cell-like memory (CD45RO/CCR7/CD25/CD127/CD95/CD27 panel). Overall study findings and caveats: Lower insertion and higher deletion counts appeared at VDJ junctions in type 1 diabetes patients. Because the template was cDNA, high-expressing cells might be over-represented.

The CDR3 is made up of 15 amino acids. Germline CDR1 SGHRS, CDR2 YFSETQ. The V end was cut by 1 base, the J end by 2 bases, with 10 bases between. The authors reverse transcribed all of the isolated RNA, so sequencing captured expressed TCRB transcripts. Clones were sequenced by immunoSEQ multiplex PCR, and TCRdb holds only the in-frame ones, with some missing. The sample holds about 12,000 clones, 45% to 50% seen once. This clone was found a few times. Its matching antigen is unknown. The chain joins TRBV5-1 to TRBJ1-5, with TRBD1 as a possible D gene (6 bases). This TCR was sampled from a young man in good health. Sequencing was carried out using stem cell memory CD4+ T cells from blood. The CDR3 nucleotides read TGCGCCAGCAGCTTGTGGTCAGGGGGCAATCAGCCCCAGCATTTT. This gives the protein CASSLWSGGNQPQHF.